The clone carrying this T cell receptor beta chain was counted once. With random hexamers, about 0.45 to 1 ug RNA was reverse transcribed. MiXCR, applied by TCRdb to the immunoSEQ multiplex PCR reads, yields one record per CDR3 protein. This sample yields 200,000 to 300,000 distinct CDR3 sequences, of which around 96% are seen a single time; 0.08% to 0.11% belongs to the top ten. These data come from a study of CD8 T cells in Susac syndrome. Study context: When blood was drawn, patients with Susac syndrome were on intravenous immunoglobulin alone, on corticosteroids, or therapy-naive.

Diagnostic criteria defined recently for definite or probable disease were met by the Susac syndrome patients. Germline CDR1 and CDR2: MDHEN and SYDVKM. This CDR3 has 12 amino acids. Sequenced: CD4+ T cells from PBMCs. V gene TRBV28 combines with J gene TRBJ2-7; D may be TRBD2 (6 bases). The receptor was isolated from a human donor with Susac syndrome. The CDR3 DNA reads TGTGTAACCGGGAGCGGTACCTACGAGCAGTACTTC. The encoded protein is CVTGSGTYEQYF.